This TCR beta chain was recorded in a study of blood T cell repertoires in COVID-19. For the study at large: Researchers got acute and convalescent COVID-19 samples from the United States, Italy and Spain. The analysed material was cDNA or gDNA that came from T cells, B-cell-depleted T cells, or PBMCs.

Assay: immunoSEQ multiplex PCR; the TCRdb copy retains only in-frame clones and omits some. The table lists fewer than 450,000 clones, around nine tenths of them singletons. Assignment of participants to cohorts was predicated upon participant-reported clinical history. The V segment lost 6 bases and the J segment 6 bases; nucleotides outside the gene matches: 12. The CDR3 covers 15 residues. Germline-derived CDR1 and CDR2 are LGHNT and FRNRAP. Sequences were obtained from PBMCs or T cells enriched from blood (not recorded which). The receptor was derived from a young woman who had recovered from COVID-19. This sequence joins TRBV12-5 and TRBJ2-3; the match to TRBD2 covers 7 bases. The DNA for the CDR3 is TGTGCTAGTGGCCCTCGGGGGGAGGGTTCGGATACGCAGTATTTT. Amino acid sequence: CASGPRGEGSDTQYF.